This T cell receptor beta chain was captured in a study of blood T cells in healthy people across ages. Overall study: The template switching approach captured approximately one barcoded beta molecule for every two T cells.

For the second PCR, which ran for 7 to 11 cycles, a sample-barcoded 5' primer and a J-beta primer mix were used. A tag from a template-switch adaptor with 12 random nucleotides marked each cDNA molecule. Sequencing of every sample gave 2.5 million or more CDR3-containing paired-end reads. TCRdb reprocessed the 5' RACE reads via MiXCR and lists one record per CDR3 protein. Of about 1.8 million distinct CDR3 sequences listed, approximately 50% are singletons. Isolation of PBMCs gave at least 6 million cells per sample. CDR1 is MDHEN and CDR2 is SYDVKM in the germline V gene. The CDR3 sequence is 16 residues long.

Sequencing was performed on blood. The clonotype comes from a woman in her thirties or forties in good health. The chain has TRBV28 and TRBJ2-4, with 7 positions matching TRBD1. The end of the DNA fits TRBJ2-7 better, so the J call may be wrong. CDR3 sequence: CASSSTGAPSSYEQYF. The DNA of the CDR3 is TGTGCCAGCAGTTCAACAGGGGCTCCTAGCTCCTACGAGCAGTACTTC.